This T cell receptor beta chain derives from a study of blood T cell repertoires in COVID-19. Study context: Some COVID-19 samples were acute and others convalescent; all came from the United States, Italy and Spain.

CDR1 and CDR2 from the germline V gene are SGHTA and FQGTGA. V was pared by 2 bases and J by 9 bases, with 17 bases between. The CDR3 consists of 15 residues. The data were produced by immunoSEQ multiplex PCR, yet TCRdb's version contains in-frame clones alone and is incomplete. The sample includes roughly 49,000 clones, more than 90% of them seen just once. This sequence joins TRBV7-3 and TRBJ2-1, with D possibly TRBD2 on 5 matching bases. The origin of this receptor is a woman of 80 years or more with acute or convalescent COVID-19. The sample consisted of peripheral blood. CDR3 coding DNA: TGTGCCAGCAGCTTATATGGTACCCTCGAGGGTGAGCAGTTCTTC. It encodes CASSLYGTLEGEQFF.